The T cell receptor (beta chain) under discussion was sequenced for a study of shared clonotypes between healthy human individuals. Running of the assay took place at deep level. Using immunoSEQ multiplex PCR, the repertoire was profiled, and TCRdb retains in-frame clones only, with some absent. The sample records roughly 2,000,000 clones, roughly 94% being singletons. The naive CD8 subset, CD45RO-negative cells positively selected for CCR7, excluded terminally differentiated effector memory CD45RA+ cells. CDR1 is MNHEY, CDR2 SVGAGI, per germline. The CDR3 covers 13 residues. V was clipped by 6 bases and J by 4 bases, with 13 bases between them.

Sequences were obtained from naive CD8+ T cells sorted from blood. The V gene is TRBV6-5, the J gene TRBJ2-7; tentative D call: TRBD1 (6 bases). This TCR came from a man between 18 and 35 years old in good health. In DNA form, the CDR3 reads TGTGCCAGCAGCCCCGGGGACACTTACGAGCAGTACTTC. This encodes CASSPGDTYEQYF.